These T cell receptor beta chains were read from a single sample in a study of blood T cells in healthy people across ages. TCRdb analysed the 5' RACE reads with MiXCR anew, one entry per CDR3 protein. The table lists hundreds of thousands of distinct CDR3 sequences, 52% of them singletons, with around 49% in the top ten. What was sequenced was blood. The source is a man aged 55 to 70 in good health. Each CDR3 is given with its conserved first and last residue. D genes are given only for firm matches. Size is omitted from some rows. Given values are once, few, many or a class for expanded clones.

J gene,CDR3 length,clone size,D gene,V gene,CDR3 DNA,CDR3 protein
TRBJ2-1,15,NA,NA,TRBV2,TGTGCCAGCAGTCCAAGGGTGGGGTCCTACAATGAGCAGTTCTTC,CASSPRVGSYNEQFF
TRBJ1-4,13,NA,NA,TRBV7-9,TGTGCCAGCAGCCAGAATCCTTCGGGGGAGGTGTTTTTT,CASSQNPSGEVFF
TRBJ1-2,15,few,NA,TRBV5-1,TGCGCCAGCAGCCAGATATCCGACAGGAACTATGGCTACACCTTC,CASSQISDRNYGYTF
TRBJ1-5,20,NA,NA,TRBV27,TGTGCCAGCAGATATGCCCTTGGGCATCGGGGGGCGAAGGGCAATCAGCCCCAGCATTTT,CASRYALGHRGAKGNQPQHF
TRBJ1-5,12,NA,NA,TRBV28,TGTGCCAGCAGTTTGCGGGAACAGCCCCAGCATTTT,CASSLREQPQHF
TRBJ2-4,16,NA,TRBD1,TRBV20-1,TGCAGTGCTATAAACCGACAGGGGGCGACCAAAAACATTCAGTACTTC,CSAINRQGATKNIQYF
TRBJ2-5,15,NA,NA,TRBV7-2,TGTGCCAGCAGCCCCCGGCCGCTGGCGGTAGAGACCCAGTACTTC,CASSPRPLAVETQYF
TRBJ2-6,17,few,TRBD1,TRBV6-2/TRBV6-3,TGTGCCAGCAGGCCCGGGACAGCTATCTCTGGGGCCAACGTCCTGACTTTC,CASRPGTAISGANVLTF
TRBJ2-5,14,NA,NA,TRBV12-3/TRBV12-4,TGTGCCAGCAGTTTAACGGCTAGCCTAGAGACCCAGTACTTC,CASSLTASLETQYF
TRBJ1-1,14,NA,NA,TRBV5-6,TGTGCCAGCAGCCGCAACAGGTTGAACACTGAAGCTTTCTTT,CASSRNRLNTEAFF
TRBJ2-3,13,NA,NA,TRBV7-2,TGTGCCAGCAGCCGGGAGCACACAGATACGCAGTATTTT,CASSREHTDTQYF
TRBJ1-2,14,NA,NA,TRBV14,TGTGCCAGCAGCCAAGAATCGACTAACTATGGCTACACCTTC,CASSQESTNYGYTF
TRBJ2-5,15,NA,NA,TRBV7-8,TGTGCCAGCAGCTTAGATCCTAGTCGTCAAGAGACCCAGTACTTC,CASSLDPSRQETQYF
TRBJ2-3,19,NA,NA,TRBV7-2,TGTGCCAGCAGGCCCTCGGGGGCGGGTACTTACTCTAGCACAGATACGCAGTATTTT,CASRPSGAGTYSSTDTQYF
TRBJ2-7,15,NA,NA,TRBV12-3/TRBV12-4,TGTGCCAGCAGTGCGTCCGACAGGCACTCCTACGAGCAGTACTTC,CASSASDRHSYEQYF
TRBJ1-1,13,NA,TRBD1,TRBV29-1,TGCAGCGTTGAGGACAGGGCCGCCACTGAAGTTTTCTTT,CSVEDRAATEVFF
TRBJ1-2,13,medium-sized,TRBD1,TRBV29-1,TGCAGCGTCCTAGCGGACAGGGAGAGTGGCTACACCTTC,CSVLADRESGYTF
TRBJ2-3,14,NA,NA,TRBV7-3,TGTGCCAGCAGCCCGCGGGGCGGAGGAGATACGCAGTATTTT,CASSPRGGGDTQYF
TRBJ2-7,17,many,TRBD2,TRBV20-1,TGCAGTGCTATAGGACTAGCGGGAGCCCAAATCGCCTACGAGCAGTACTTC,CSAIGLAGAQIAYEQYF
TRBJ2-7,16,NA,TRBD2,TRBV7-2,TGTGCCAGCAGCCCTTCGGGGCTAGCGGGAAGGTACGAGCAGTACTTC,CASSPSGLAGRYEQYF
TRBJ2-7,15,few,NA,TRBV20-1,TGCAGTGCTAGTGGTAATCGGGGCGGCTACTACGAGCAGTACTTC,CSASGNRGGYYEQYF
TRBJ2-5,16,NA,TRBD2,TRBV4-1,TGCGCCAGCAGCGACGGACTAGCGGGGGGTCAAGAGACCCAGTACTTC,CASSDGLAGGQETQYF
TRBJ1-6,15,NA,NA,TRBV11-2,TGTGCCAGCAGCTCCCGGACAGCCTCCAATTCACCCCTCCACTTT,CASSSRTASNSPLHF
TRBJ1-2,14,few,NA,TRBV5-1,TGCGCCAGCAGCCGGGGGGCCCTGGATGGTGGCTACACCTTC,CASSRGALDGGYTF
TRBJ1-2,14,NA,TRBD1,TRBV10-3,TGTGCCATCAAGAGGGGGACAGGGACCTATGGCTACACCTTC,CAIKRGTGTYGYTF
TRBJ2-7,13,NA,NA,TRBV7-7,TGTGCTAGCAGCTTAGGGCCCAGTGGCGAGCAGTACTTC,CASSLGPSGEQYF
TRBJ1-2,13,NA,TRBD1,TRBV29-1,TGCAGCGTTGAGGGACAGGGAATCCATGGCTACACCTTC,CSVEGQGIHGYTF
TRBJ2-1,17,NA,NA,TRBV11-2,TGTGCCAGCAGCTTTCCGGGGGTAGGAGGTGTTTCGATTGAGCAGTTCTTC,CASSFPGVGGVSIEQFF
TRBJ1-2,13,NA,NA,TRBV6-5,TGTGCCAGCAGTGCCGGGACATTTGATGGCTACACCTTC,CASSAGTFDGYTF
TRBJ2-7,14,NA,NA,TRBV6-1,TGTGCCAGCAGTGAAGCAGGGCCCTCCTACGAGCAGTACTTC,CASSEAGPSYEQYF
TRBJ1-4,13,once,NA,TRBV29-1,TGCAGCTGCGTCGGGGGAGGACATGAAAAACTGTTTTTT,CSCVGGGHEKLFF
TRBJ2-3,14,few,TRBD1,TRBV7-2,TGTGCCAGCAACCGGACAGGGGGCACAGATACGCAGTATTTT,CASNRTGGTDTQYF
TRBJ1-6,13,NA,NA,TRBV29-1,TGCAGCGTTGTAACCCAAGTGGGTTCACCCCTCCACTTT,CSVVTQVGSPLHF
TRBJ2-1,17,NA,TRBD2,TRBV12-3/TRBV12-4,TGTGCCAGCGCTGGGCTAGCGGGGGGGCCGTCCTACAATGAGCAGTTCTTC,CASAGLAGGPSYNEQFF
TRBJ2-3,16,NA,NA,TRBV9,TGTGCCAGCAGCGTAGCACAGGGAATTAGTACAGATACGCAGTATTTT,CASSVAQGISTDTQYF
TRBJ2-3,15,NA,NA,TRBV2,TGTGCCAGCAGTGAAGCGGCGTGGGGAGTGGATACGCAGTATTTT,CASSEAAWGVDTQYF
TRBJ1-2,15,few,TRBD1,TRBV6-5,TGTGCCAGCAGCCCCGGGACAGGGGTTAATGGTGGCTACACCTTC,CASSPGTGVNGGYTF
TRBJ2-1,21,NA,NA,TRBV21-1,TGTGCCAGCAGCAAAGAGCTGGGGTGGCCGAGAGGGACTAGCGCCGACAATGAGCAGTTCTTC,CASSKELGWPRGTSADNEQFF
TRBJ1-2,15,NA,NA,TRBV6-5,TGTGCCAGCAGTAAAGAGTACAGGGCGGCGGCTGGCTACACCTTC,CASSKEYRAAAGYTF
TRBJ2-7,14,NA,TRBD2,TRBV10-3,TGTGCCATCCAGCCTAGCGGGAGGGCCGGTGAGCAGTGCTTC,CAIQPSGRAGEQCF
TRBJ2-1,15,NA,NA,TRBV7-2,TGTGCCAGCAGCAGGAGCCCAGAGCGAGTTATTGAGCAGTTCTTC,CASSRSPERVIEQFF
TRBJ2-3,18,few,TRBD2,TRBV4-2,TGTGCCAGCAGCCGGGACACTCCGGGACTAGCGGGAGCAGATACGCAGTATTTT,CASSRDTPGLAGADTQYF
TRBJ2-5,15,NA,TRBD1,TRBV11-1,TGTGCCAGCAGCTTGGACAGGGGGGCATCGGAGACCCAGTACTTC,CASSLDRGASETQYF
TRBJ1-6,15,NA,NA,TRBV2,TGTGCCAGCAGGGTGAAAACGGGGGACAACTCACCCCTCCACTTT,CASRVKTGDNSPLHF
TRBJ2-3,14,few,NA,TRBV7-2,TGTGCCAGCAGCTCCCAACCCGCTCGGGATACGCAGTATTTT,CASSSQPARDTQYF
TRBJ2-3,13,NA,TRBD2,TRBV29-1,TGCAGCGGGACTAGCGGGAACACAGATACGCAGTATTTT,CSGTSGNTDTQYF
TRBJ2-7,15,NA,NA,TRBV12-3/TRBV12-4,TGTGCCAGCAGAGCCCAGGGTCGGGGCTCCTACGAGCAGTACTTC,CASRAQGRGSYEQYF
TRBJ2-2,16,NA,TRBD2,TRBV18,TGTGCCAGCTCACCAAACCTAGCGGGGCGGACCGGGGAGCTGTTTTTT,CASSPNLAGRTGELFF
TRBJ2-3,16,few,TRBD2,TRBV29-1,TGCAGCGCCCCGGGGGGACTAGCCTTTGGGGCAGATACGCAGTATTTT,CSAPGGLAFGADTQYF
TRBJ2-1,11,NA,NA,TRBV10-3,TGTGCCATCAGGCAGTACGGTGAGCAGTTCTTC,CAIRQYGEQFF
TRBJ2-3,11,once,NA,TRBV4-3,TGCGCCAGTGGGAACACAGATACGCAGTATTTT,CASGNTDTQYF
TRBJ2-1,15,NA,TRBD1,TRBV7-2,TGTGCCAGCAGCTCGACAGGGGGACACGGGAATGAGCAGTTCTTC,CASSSTGGHGNEQFF
TRBJ2-1,14,NA,NA,TRBV20-1,TGCAGTGCTAGTAGTGGGGGCCGACAGTCCGAGCAGTTCTTC,CSASSGGRQSEQFF
TRBJ2-3,13,NA,NA,TRBV27,TGTGCCAGCAGGAAACTAGCTTCAGATACGCAGTATTTT,CASRKLASDTQYF
TRBJ1-1,20,NA,TRBD1,TRBV5-1,TGCGCCAGCAGCTTCCGGAGCCCCGGGACAGGGTTGAGGGTAAACACTGAAGCTTTCTTT,CASSFRSPGTGLRVNTEAFF
TRBJ2-3,16,NA,NA,TRBV3-1,TGTGCCAGCAGCCGCTCGGGCAGGGGGGGCACAGATACGCAGTATTTT,CASSRSGRGGTDTQYF
TRBJ1-5,15,NA,NA,TRBV12-3/TRBV12-4,TGTGCCAGCAGTTTAGGGCGACACCGCAATCAGCCCCAGCATTTT,CASSLGRHRNQPQHF
TRBJ2-1,16,NA,TRBD2,TRBV20-1,TGCAGTGCTAGGGTTCTAGCGGGTGCCGGTTTTAATGAGCAGTTCTTC,CSARVLAGAGFNEQFF